The 31 T cell receptor beta chains below were found in one sample sequenced in a study of cytomegalovirus exposure and HLA in healthy donors. The primer mix had 60 Vbeta and 13 Jbeta primers. Generated by immunoSEQ multiplex PCR, the TCRdb table keeps only in-frame clones and is missing some. There are roughly 50,000 clones in the sample, with approximately 6.8% held by the top ten. The sequenced sample was PBMCs. The source is a woman aged 40 to 50 in good health and CMV-seronegative.

The chain is built from TRBV7-6 and TRBJ1-4; D unclear. The V gene's germline CDR1 is SGHVS and CDR2 FNYEAQ. CDR3 length equals 15 residues. The V gene lost 2 bases and the J gene lost 7 bases, with 14 bases spanning the gap. The CDR3 coding sequence is TGTGCCAGCAGCTTATTAGTTGGGGAGTCTGAAAAACTGTTTTTT. Its protein product is CASSLLVGESEKLFF.

V usage is TRBV11-1 and J usage is TRBJ1-2; 7 bases are shared with TRBD1. V lost 4 bases and J lost 6; bases outside the gene matches: 11. Germline lookup yields CDR1 SGHAT and CDR2 FQDESV (reference sequence). This CDR3 is built from 15 residues. As DNA, the CDR3 is TGTGCCAGCAGCTCCTGGTGGACAGGCTCCCATGGCTACACCTTC. Translation: CASSSWWTGSHGYTF.

The J gene is TRBJ2-7, the V gene TRBV4-3, with 11 nucleotides matching TRBD2. Losses at the gene ends were 0 bases for V and 3 bases for J; bases not matched to a gene: 10. The germline V gene encodes CDR1 LGHNA and CDR2 YSLEER. This CDR3 has 18 amino acids. The CDR3 region is CASSQDWSGLAEHYEQYF. CDR3 nucleotide sequence: TGCGCCAGCAGCCAAGATTGGTCGGGACTAGCGGAGCACTACGAGCAGTACTTC.

V usage is TRBV27 and J usage is TRBJ1-2; D possibly corresponds to TRBD1 (5 bases). The V end lost 3 bases, the J end lost 6 bases, and 11 bases lay between the germline ends. The CDR3 loop spans 13 amino acids. The germline gives CDR1 MNHEY, CDR2 SMNVEV (reference sequence). CDR3 sequence reads: CASSFSGIDGYTF. In DNA form, the CDR3 reads TGTGCCAGCAGTTTTTCAGGGATTGATGGCTACACCTTC.

The chain links TRBV6-6 to TRBJ1-6; possibly TRBD1 for D (5 bases). The germline gives CDR1 MNHNY, CDR2 SVGAGI (reference sequence). V shed 0 bases and J shed 8 bases, with 11 bases lying between them. The CDR3 totals 15 residues. The CDR3 loop reads CASSYSGGEDSPLHF. CDR3 bases: TGTGCCAGCAGTTACTCGGGGGGGGAGGATTCACCCCTCCACTTT.

This sequence joins TRBV30 and TRBJ1-5; perhaps TRBD1 as D (5 bases). Per the germline V gene, CDR1 is GTSNPN and CDR2 is SVGIG (reference sequence). Trimming took off 1 base at V and 0 bases at J, with 7 bases between the two ends. This CDR3 is 14 amino acids long. The CDR3 loop is CAWSGGGSNQPQHF. The CDR3 bases are TGTGCCTGGAGTGGGGGGGGTAGCAATCAGCCCCAGCATTTT.

The rearrangement joins TRBV27 to TRBJ2-2; 8 positions match TRBD1. Per germline, CDR1 MNHEY and CDR2 SMNVEV (reference sequence). This CDR3 region has 13 residues. V shed 3 bases and J 14 bases; nucleotides not matched to a gene: 8. CDR3 region: CASSFEGTGPLFF. The CDR3 nucleotides read TGTGCCAGCAGTTTTGAAGGGACAGGACCTCTGTTTTTT.

The V gene is TRBV18, the J gene TRBJ1-4, with D perhaps matching TRBD1 (5 bases). Germline loops: CDR1 KGHSH, CDR2 LQKENI. The CDR3 is 13 residues long. The V end lost 8 bases, the J end lost 8 bases, and 15 bases lay between the germline ends. The CDR3 spells CASTQQENEKLFF. As DNA, the CDR3 is TGTGCCAGCACTCAACAGGAGAACGAAAAACTGTTTTTT.

V gene TRBV27 combines with J gene TRBJ1-2; possible D gene TRBD1, 5 bases. This CDR3 is 12 amino acids long. Looked up from germline, CDR1 is MNHEY and CDR2 is SMNVEV (reference sequence). V was cut by 0 bases and J by 7 bases, with 6 bases left in between. The CDR3 sequence: CASSLSGVGYTF. The DNA for the CDR3 is TGTGCCAGCAGTTTATCAGGGGTTGGCTACACCTTC.

The V and J genes are TRBV7-9 and TRBJ2-7; 7 bases match TRBD1. The length of the CDR3 is 15 residues. CDR1 is SEHNR, CDR2 FQNEAQ, per germline (reference sequence). With 5 bases clipped from V and 0 bases from J, the junction kept 7 bases outside the gene matches. The CDR3 nucleotides read TGTGCCAGCAGCCGTACCGGGACAGCCTCCTACGAGCAGTACTTC. This codes for CASSRTGTASYEQYF.

The chain joins TRBV28 to TRBJ1-2; D is ambiguous. Germline loops: CDR1 MDHEN, CDR2 SYDVKM. CDR3 length: 18 amino acids. Trimming took 3 bases from V and 0 from J, leaving 20 bases between them. The CDR3 region has the DNA TGTGCCAGCAGTTTCCGGGTCTTTGAAAAAGCAGCTAACTATGGCTACACCTTC. It codes for CASSFRVFEKAANYGYTF.

The chain joins TRBV28 to TRBJ1-5; TRBD1 aligns across 12 bases. The CDR3 runs to 15 residues. Per germline, CDR1 MDHEN and CDR2 SYDVKM. Trimming at V came to 8 bases and at J to 2 bases, leaving 4 bases not matched to a gene. DNA for the CDR3: TGTGCCAGCTGGGACAGGGGGCACGGCAATCAGCCCCAGCATTTT. Translated: CASWDRGHGNQPQHF.

Notes on this clone: Other DNA sequences from this sample encode an identical CDR3 as well. The rearrangement links TRBV19 to TRBJ1-2; 8 bases match TRBD1. Trimming removed 5 bases from V and 2 bases from J; junction bases left unmatched: 1. The CDR3 has 13 residues. Per germline, CDR1 LNHDA and CDR2 SQIVND (reference sequence). The CDR3: CASSRTGNYGYTF. CDR3 DNA sequence: TGTGCCAGTAGTCGGACAGGGAACTATGGCTACACCTTC. The full variable domain, with the rest looked up from reference TRBV19 and TRBJ1-2, is DGGITQSPKYLFRKEGQNVTLSCEQNLNHDAMYWYRQDPGQGLRLIYYSQIVNDFQKGDIAEGYSVSREKKESFPLTVTSAQKNPTAFYLCASSRTGNYGYTFGSGTRLTVV.

V is TRBV5-4 and J is TRBJ1-6, with TRBD1 identical over 7 bases. The CDR3 covers 14 residues. The ends lost 1 base at V and 9 bases at J; junction bases unmatched: 4. Germline CDR1 reads SGHNT; CDR2 reads YYREEE (reference sequence). For the CDR3, the DNA is TGTGCCAGCAGCTTGACAGGGGCGGGTTCACCCCTCCACTTT. Translation gives CASSLTGAGSPLHF.

The V and J genes are TRBV6-6 and TRBJ1-2, with 8 positions matching TRBD1. CDR3 length equals 15 residues. Losses at the gene ends were 5 bases for V and 3 bases for J; bases not matched to a gene: 8. Germline CDR1 reads MNHNY; CDR2 reads SVGAGI (reference sequence). CDR3 sequence: CASSGRTGSDYGYTF. The CDR3 nucleotides are TGTGCCAGCAGTGGCCGGACAGGGTCGGACTATGGCTACACCTTC.

This rearrangement joins TRBV28 to TRBJ2-7; 7 bases line up with TRBD1. In germline, CDR1 is MDHEN, CDR2 SYDVKM. This CDR3 contains 12 residues. Trimming removed 2 bases from V and 12 bases from J; junction bases left unmatched: 7. Here the CDR3 DNA reads TGTGCCAGCAGTTTACCCCGACAGGGAAGGTACTTC. As protein: CASSLPRQGRYF.

The rearrangement links TRBV15 to TRBJ1-1, with TRBD1 matching over 9 bases. The CDR3 sequence is 15 residues long. J was trimmed by 5 bases and V by 4 bases; bases with no gene match: 8. Germline V gene sequence: CDR1 LNHNV, CDR2 YYDKDF (reference sequence). Here the CDR3 reads CATSTVTGGRTEAFF. The CDR3 nucleotides read TGTGCCACCAGCACCGTTACAGGGGGCCGAACTGAAGCTTTCTTT.

The J gene is TRBJ1-1, the V gene TRBV6-5; D may be TRBD1 (5 bases). Trimming left V 6 bases short and J 10 bases short, with 12 bases between. Germline V gene sequence: CDR1 MNHEY, CDR2 SVGAGI. CDR3 length: 11 residues. Here the CDR3 reads CASSRQGRAFF. DNA of the CDR3: TGTGCCAGCAGCCGCCAGGGTCGAGCTTTCTTT.

Here the CDR3 DNA reads TGTGCCAGCAGCTTAGGTGAGGGAACGAACACCGGGGAGCTGTTTTTT. Its translation is CASSLGEGTNTGELFF. V is TRBV11-3 and J is TRBJ2-2; a possible D gene is TRBD2 (5 bases). CDR1 and CDR2 (germline): SGHNT, YENEEA. Trimming removed 1 base at V and 0 bases at J, with 9 bases between. This CDR3 spans 16 amino acids.

Here the CDR3 reads CASSLSHAGGTNEKLFF. CDR3 bases: TGTGCCAGCAGTCTATCCCACGCGGGGGGGACTAATGAAAAACTGTTTTTT. The chain joins TRBV28 to TRBJ1-4, with D maybe TRBD1 (5 bases). Germline-derived CDR1 and CDR2 are MDHEN and SYDVKM. The V end was cut by 5 bases, the J end by 2 bases, with 18 bases between. The length of the CDR3 is 17 residues.

The chain links TRBV19 to TRBJ2-7, with TRBD1 matching 9 bases. The ends lost 5 bases at V and 8 bases at J; junction bases unmatched: 7. Per germline, CDR1 LNHDA and CDR2 SQIVND (reference sequence). The CDR3 runs to 13 residues. CDR3 loop: CASSGTGGGKQYF. The CDR3 DNA reads as TGTGCCAGTAGTGGCACAGGGGGCGGTAAGCAGTACTTC.

The genes are TRBV5-1 and TRBJ2-5, with TRBD2 matching 9 bases. Germline-derived CDR1 and CDR2 are SGHRS and YFSETQ. The CDR3 is made up of 15 amino acids. With 4 bases clipped from V and 4 bases from J, the junction kept 8 bases outside the gene matches. As DNA, the CDR3 is TGCGCCAGCAGCCCCGTTGCGGGGGGGCCAGAGACCCAGTACTTC. It codes for CASSPVAGGPETQYF.

The genes are TRBV19 and TRBJ2-7; 12 nucleotides match TRBD1. The V gene's germline CDR1 is LNHDA and CDR2 SQIVND (reference sequence). The CDR3 is 15 residues long. V was pared by 5 bases and J by 9 bases, with 11 bases of the junction left unmatched. This CDR3 reads CASSHRDRGHGVQYF. The CDR3 DNA follows: TGTGCCAGTAGTCACCGGGACAGGGGGCATGGAGTGCAGTACTTC.

The V call is TRBV27, the J call TRBJ1-2, with D maybe TRBD1 (5 bases). The V end lost 3 bases, the J end lost 4 bases, and 12 bases lay between the germline ends. Per the germline V gene, CDR1 is MNHEY and CDR2 is SMNVEV (reference sequence). This CDR3 is 14 amino acids long. Written as DNA, the CDR3 is TGTGCCAGCAGTTTCGGGGGTTCGGGCTATGGCTACACCTTC. This translates into CASSFGGSGYGYTF.

V is TRBV4-1 and J is TRBJ1-1; possibly TRBD1 for D (5 bases). Per the germline V gene, CDR1 is MGHRA and CDR2 is YSYEKL. The CDR3 runs to 15 residues. V was cut by 0 bases and J by 0 bases, with 8 bases left in between. The CDR3 nucleotides read TGCGCCAGCAGCCAAGAAGGGGCTATGAACACTGAAGCTTTCTTT. This sequence encodes CASSQEGAMNTEAFF.

This chain uses TRBV5-1 with TRBJ1-5; 8 bases agree with TRBD1. The germline V gene has CDR1 SGHRS and CDR2 YFSETQ. This CDR3 is built from 15 residues. V trimming: 4 bases; J trimming: 6 bases; junction bases outside the gene matches: 9. The CDR3 DNA reads as TGCGCCAGCAGCGCCGGGACAGGAGAAAGTCAGCCCCAGCATTTT. This encodes CASSAGTGESQPQHF.

CDR3 protein: CASSLEGGLNTEAFF. CDR3 nucleotide sequence: TGTGCCAGCAGCTTAGAAGGGGGCTTGAACACTGAAGCTTTCTTT. This chain connects TRBV7-2 to TRBJ1-1, with TRBD1 matching 7 bases. CDR3 length: 15 amino acids. Trimming cost V 1 base and J 0 bases; bases outside gene matches: 2. The germline CDR1 and CDR2 sequences are SGHTA and FQGNSA.

The chain carries TRBV28 and TRBJ2-7, with 10 bases matching TRBD1. Trimming cost V 6 bases and J 6 bases; bases outside gene matches: 11. This CDR3 has 15 amino acids. Germline V CDR1 and CDR2: MDHEN, SYDVKM. The CDR3 is CASSSSSGTGVEQYF. CDR3 sequence (DNA): TGTGCCAGCAGCTCCTCTTCCGGGACAGGGGTCGAGCAGTACTTC.

The CDR3 region is CASNRLAGFYEQYF. For the CDR3, the DNA is TGTGCCAGCAACCGTCTAGCGGGCTTCTACGAGCAGTACTTC. This rearrangement joins TRBV5-8 to TRBJ2-7; 8 positions agree with TRBD2. The CDR3 loop spans 14 amino acids. Germline loops: CDR1 SGHTS, CDR2 YDEGEE. The J segment lost 3 bases and the V segment lost 6 bases, leaving 8 bases of the junction unmatched.

This chain links TRBV18 with TRBJ2-3, with D perhaps matching TRBD1 (5 bases). V lost 2 bases, J lost 0 bases, and 15 bases lay in between. This CDR3 comprises 17 residues. The germline V gene encodes CDR1 KGHSH and CDR2 LQKENI. CDR3 sequence: CASSPERQSSSTDTQYF. Here the CDR3 DNA reads TGTGCCAGCTCACCAGAGAGACAGTCTTCTAGCACAGATACGCAGTATTTT.

This chain uses TRBV28 with TRBJ2-3; D might be TRBD1 (6 bases). This CDR3 region has 16 residues. Trimming removed 6 bases from V and 2 bases from J, with 18 bases in between. Germline-derived CDR1 and CDR2 are MDHEN and SYDVKM. The CDR3 spells CASSRDMTGLTDTQYF. CDR3 sequence (DNA): TGTGCCAGCAGCCGAGACATGACAGGCCTCACAGATACGCAGTATTTT. Filled out from reference TRBV28 and TRBJ2-3, the complete variable domain reads DVKVTQSSRYLVKRTGEKVFLECVQDMDHENMFWYRQDPGLGLRLIYFSYDVKMKEKGDIPEGYSVSREKKERFSLILESASTNQTSMYLCASSRDMTGLTDTQYFGPGTRLTVL.